Shown below are 23 T cell receptor beta chains from a single sample sequenced in a study of blood T cell repertoires in COVID-19. Generated by immunoSEQ multiplex PCR, the TCRdb table keeps only in-frame clones and is missing some. Counted here are approximately 190,000 clones, about nine tenths occurring once; the ten biggest clones make up more than 5.5%. The material sequenced was peripheral blood. These receptors were taken from a man aged 80 or over with acute or convalescent COVID-19.

The gene calls are TRBV4-2 and TRBJ2-1; 13 nucleotides align to TRBD2. Losses at the gene ends were 1 base for V and 9 bases for J; bases not matched to a gene: 3. This CDR3 comprises 15 residues. Germline-derived CDR1 and CDR2 are LGHNA and YNFKEQ. CDR3: CASSQGLAGGVEQFF. CDR3 nucleotide sequence: TGTGCCAGCAGCCAAGGACTAGCGGGAGGTGTTGAGCAGTTCTTC.

This chain connects TRBV5-1 to TRBJ2-5; 9 bases line up with TRBD2. V was pared by 5 bases and J by 1 base, with 3 bases of the junction left unmatched. The germline CDR1 and CDR2 sequences are SGHRS and YFSETQ. The CDR3 runs to 14 residues. CDR3 protein: CASSSGLAQETQYF. The CDR3, as DNA: TGCGCCAGCAGTTCGGGACTAGCCCAAGAGACCCAGTACTTC.

This sequence joins TRBV28 and TRBJ2-2; possibly TRBD2 for D (5 bases). The CDR3 spans 14 residues. CDR1 is MDHEN and CDR2 is SYDVKM in the germline V gene. V was trimmed by 10 bases and J by 4 bases, leaving 16 bases between them. The CDR3 protein is CATTGAAGTGELFF. The CDR3 DNA reads as TGTGCCACCACCGGTGCGGCGGGCACCGGGGAGCTGTTTTTT.

The genes are TRBV23-1 and TRBJ2-4; TRBD1 matches at 8 bases. TRBV23-1 is labeled an ORF, and its function is uncertain. The CDR3 has 22 residues. J lost 3 bases, V lost 1 base, and 23 bases had no gene match. Written as DNA, the CDR3 is TGCGCCAGCAGTCAATGTTTGGGACAGGAGACGACCAACCAAGAAAGCAAAAACATTCAGTACTTC. Its translation is CASSQCLGQETTNQESKNIQYF.

This clone was observed once. The gene calls are TRBV10-1 and TRBJ2-1; 7 positions agree with TRBD1. V lost 1 base to trimming and J lost 8 bases; unmatched junction nucleotides: 5. Germline values: CDR1 WNHNN, CDR2 SYGVQD (reference sequence). The CDR3 consists of 14 residues. CDR3 nucleotides: TGCGCCAGCAGTGAGTTAGGACAGGAGGATGAGCAGTTCTTC. The encoded protein is CASSELGQEDEQFF.

The CDR3, as DNA: TGTGCCAGCAGGGGGGGGATCCAGCCCCAGCATTTT. Translating it yields CASRGGIQPQHF. This rearrangement joins TRBV28 to TRBJ1-5; weak D call: TRBD1 (5 bases). CDR1 is MDHEN, CDR2 SYDVKM, per germline. This CDR3 has 12 amino acids. Trimming stripped 6 bases from V and 7 bases from J, with 10 bases between.

The chain carries TRBV19 and TRBJ2-1; D gene uncertain. CDR3 length: 15 amino acids. Per the germline V gene, CDR1 is LNHDA and CDR2 is SQIVND (reference sequence). The V gene lost 3 bases and the J gene lost 0 bases, with 9 bases spanning the gap. CDR3 DNA sequence: TGTGCCAGTAGTATGCCTCCGAGCTCCTACAATGAGCAGTTCTTC. Amino acids: CASSMPPSSYNEQFF. Combining the CDR3 with reference TRBV19 and TRBJ2-1 gives the whole variable domain DGGITQSPKYLFRKEGQNVTLSCEQNLNHDAMYWYRQDPGQGLRLIYYSQIVNDFQKGDIAEGYSVSREKKESFPLTVTSAQKNPTAFYLCASSMPPSSYNEQFFGPGTRLTVL.

Worth noting for this clone: Mismatch with germline at one junction end may stem from a read error. This rearrangement joins TRBV10-3 to TRBJ2-7, with 10 bases matching TRBD1. Germline loops: CDR1 ENHRY, CDR2 SYGVKD. The CDR3 has 14 residues. This CDR3 is CAISELGQGLGEDF. The CDR3, as DNA: TGTGCCATCAGTGAGCTGGGACAGGGGCTGGGGGAAGACTTC.

V and J are TRBV6-9 and TRBJ2-1; TRBD2 aligns across 9 bases. This CDR3 comprises 16 residues. Germline values: CDR1 MNHGY, CDR2 SVAAGI. The trim removed 5 bases at V and 3 bases at J, leaving 8 bases unmatched. Written as DNA, the CDR3 is TGTGCCAGCAGTCCTATTGCGGGAGGGGTCTACAATGAGCAGTTCTTC. Translation: CASSPIAGGVYNEQFF.

The chain uses TRBV7-9 and TRBJ2-5, with 8 bases identical to TRBD2. Trimming cost V 5 bases and J 1 base; bases outside gene matches: 3. The CDR3 has 14 residues. Germline CDR1 SEHNR, CDR2 FQNEAQ (reference sequence). CDR3 region: CASSPGLAQETQYF. CDR3 nucleotide sequence: TGTGCCAGCAGCCCTGGACTAGCCCAAGAGACCCAGTACTTC.

The chain's CDR3 is CASSEQSGTNEKLFF. DNA for the CDR3: TGTGCCAGCAGCGAACAATCAGGCACTAATGAAAAACTGTTTTTT. The chain is built from TRBV21-1 and TRBJ1-4; TRBD1, the table's D call, lacks a check against the DNA. TRBV21-1 is listed as a pseudogene. There are 15 residues in the CDR3.

J is TRBJ2-1 and V is TRBV24-1; maybe TRBD2 (5 bases). V was clipped by 5 bases and J by 0 bases, with 13 bases between them. Germline CDR1 and CDR2: KGHDR and SFDVKD. CDR3 length equals 16 residues. CDR3 bases: TGTGCCACCAGTGCAGGCGGGCTTAGCTCCTACAATGAGCAGTTCTTC. Protein: CATSAGGLSSYNEQFF.

This rearrangement joins TRBV21-1 to TRBJ1-2; no DNA check was done on the table's D call, TRBD1. TRBV21-1 has pseudogene status. The CDR3 runs to 12 residues. CDR3 DNA: TGTGCCAGCAGCACCCGACAGAATGGCTACACCTTC. Protein: CASSTRQNGYTF.

The rearrangement joins TRBV7-9 to TRBJ1-4, with unresolved D. The germline CDR1 and CDR2 sequences are SEHNR and FQNEAQ (reference sequence). V dropped 3 bases and J dropped 2 bases, with 10 bases sitting between them. CDR3 length: 15 residues. The CDR3 reads CASSFRGLTNEKLFF. The CDR3 DNA reads as TGTGCCAGCAGCTTTCGTGGGCTGACTAATGAAAAACTGTTTTTT.

The chain links TRBV27 to TRBJ2-7; D gene uncertain. The V gene lost 2 bases and the J gene lost 4 bases, with 12 bases spanning the gap. The CDR3 runs to 14 residues. The V gene's germline CDR1 is MNHEY and CDR2 SMNVEV (reference sequence). The CDR3 loop reads CASSLRVLGYEQYF. DNA of the CDR3: TGTGCCAGCAGTTTAAGAGTTCTCGGGTACGAGCAGTACTTC.

The rearrangement links TRBV19 to TRBJ2-2; 8 bases fit TRBD1. CDR3 length equals 15 residues. Per germline, CDR1 LNHDA and CDR2 SQIVND (reference sequence). The V and J ends lost 4 bases and 5 bases, in that order; junction bases with no gene match: 6. Here the CDR3 reads CASSTGDRITGELFF. In DNA form, the CDR3 reads TGTGCCAGTAGTACCGGGGACAGGATAACCGGGGAGCTGTTTTTT.

The rearrangement links TRBV16 to TRBJ1-1; D remains unclear. Trimming pared 5 bases from V and 0 bases from J, leaving 7 bases between. Germline V gene data show CDR1 as KGHSY and CDR2 as FQNENV. The CDR3 contains 13 residues. The chain's CDR3 is CASSVTLNTEAFF. In DNA, the CDR3 is TGTGCCAGCAGCGTCACATTGAACACTGAAGCTTTCTTT.

The DNA of the CDR3 is TGTGCCAGCAGCTTACTAAGCGATCAGCCCCAGCATTTT. This translates into CASSLLSDQPQHF. This chain connects TRBV11-1 to TRBJ1-5; D unclear. Germline V lookup: CDR1 SGHAT, CDR2 FQDESV (reference sequence). The V end lost 2 bases, the J end lost 5 bases, and 7 bases lay between the germline ends. The CDR3 totals 13 residues.

This clone was counted once. The chain is built from TRBV7-9 and TRBJ2-2; the match to TRBD2 covers 8 bases. Germline lookup yields CDR1 SEHNR and CDR2 FQNEAQ (reference sequence). The CDR3 consists of 18 residues. CDR3 coding DNA: TGTGCGGGACTGGGGGGCGGGAGGACCACCTCGAACACCGGGGAGCTGTTTTTT. The encoded protein is CAGLGGGRTTSNTGELFF.

CDR3 sequence: CASSQSRLAGTLNEQFF. The CDR3 DNA reads as TGTGCCAGCAGTCAGTCCCGACTAGCGGGGACCCTGAATGAGCAGTTCTTC. The chain couples TRBV28 to TRBJ2-1, with 11 nucleotides matching TRBD2. The V gene's germline CDR1 is MDHEN and CDR2 SYDVKM. The CDR3 runs 17 residues. Trimming cost V 5 bases and J 7 bases; bases outside gene matches: 13.

The chain is built from TRBV6-2 or TRBV6-3 and TRBJ2-6, with TRBD1 matching over 8 bases. The CDR3 consists of 18 residues. Per the germline V gene, CDR1 is MNHEY and CDR2 is SVGEGT. The trim removed 1 base at V and 4 bases at J, leaving 9 bases unmatched. CDR3 nucleotides: TGTGCCAGCAGTTACTTGCCCAGGGGGCTAGCGGGGGCCAACGTCCTGACTTTC. This sequence encodes CASSYLPRGLAGANVLTF.

About this clone itself: The sample holds other DNA sequences that translate to the same CDR3. The V call is TRBV24-1, the J call TRBJ2-3, with TRBD2 matching 13 bases. V lost 2 bases to trimming and J lost 3 bases; unmatched junction nucleotides: 1. In germline, CDR1 is KGHDR, CDR2 SFDVKD. This CDR3 comprises 16 residues. The CDR3 is CATSDWTSGSTDTQYF. DNA of the CDR3: TGTGCCACCAGTGATTGGACTAGCGGGAGTACAGATACGCAGTATTTT.

V gene TRBV28 combines with J gene TRBJ2-7; D remains ambiguous. Germline V gene sequence: CDR1 MDHEN, CDR2 SYDVKM. Trimming left V 5 bases short and J 7 bases short, with 12 bases between. This CDR3 is built from 12 residues. The CDR3 nucleotides are TGTGCCAGCAGTCCAGGATCGTGGGAGCAGTACTTC. Translated: CASSPGSWEQYF.